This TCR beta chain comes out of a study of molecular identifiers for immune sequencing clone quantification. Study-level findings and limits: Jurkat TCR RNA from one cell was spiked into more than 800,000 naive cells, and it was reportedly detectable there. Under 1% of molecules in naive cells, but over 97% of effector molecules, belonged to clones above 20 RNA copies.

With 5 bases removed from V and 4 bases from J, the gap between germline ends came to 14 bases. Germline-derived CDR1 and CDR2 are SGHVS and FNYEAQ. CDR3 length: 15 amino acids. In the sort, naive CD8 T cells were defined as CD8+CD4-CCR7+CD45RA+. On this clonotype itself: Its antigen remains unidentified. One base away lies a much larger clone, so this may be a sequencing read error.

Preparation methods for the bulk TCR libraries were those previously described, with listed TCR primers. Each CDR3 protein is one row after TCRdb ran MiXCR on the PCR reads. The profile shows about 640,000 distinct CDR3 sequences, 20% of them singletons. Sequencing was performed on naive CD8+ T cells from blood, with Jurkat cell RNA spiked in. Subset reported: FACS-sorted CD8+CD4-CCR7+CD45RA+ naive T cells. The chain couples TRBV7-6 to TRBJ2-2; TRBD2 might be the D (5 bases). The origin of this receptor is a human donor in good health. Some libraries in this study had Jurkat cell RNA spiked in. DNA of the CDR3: TGTGCCAGCAGCCCACCGTCCGAGGGCACCGGGGAGCTGTTTTTT. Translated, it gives CASSPPSEGTGELFF.